These T cell receptor beta chains were read from a single sample in a study of blood T cell repertoires in COVID-19. TCRdb's table, derived via immunoSEQ multiplex PCR, lists solely in-frame clones and lacks some. The sample contains 100,000 or so clones, 65% to 90% of which appear only once. The sequencing input was PBMCs or T cells enriched from blood (not recorded which). The receptor source for this set is a woman between 45 and 65 years old who had recovered from COVID-19. Both conserved end residues are part of each CDR3. D genes are given only for firm matches. Clone size is stated in some rows and not others, as once, few, many or a class when expanded.

15	.	.	TRBV12-5	TRBJ2-5	TGTGCTAGTGGCCTAGGTAACAGGGTGCGTGAGACCCAGTACTTC	CASGLGNRVRETQYF
14	few	TRBD2	TRBV10-2	TRBJ2-1	TGCGCCAGCAGTAGCGGGGCGTTCTACAATGAGCAGTTCTTC	CASSSGAFYNEQFF
13	.	.	TRBV28	TRBJ1-2	TGTGCCAGCAGTGATTCGAGGGGGTATGGCTACACCTTC	CASSDSRGYGYTF
16	.	.	TRBV28	TRBJ1-4	TGTGCCAGTAGTTCCTCGGGTTTGGGCGGGAATGAAAAACTGTTTTTT	CASSSSGLGGNEKLFF
15	.	.	TRBV7-2	TRBJ1-4	TGTGCCAGCAGCTTAATAGCAGGGGCTAATGAAAAACTGTTTTTT	CASSLIAGANEKLFF
17	.	.	TRBV28	TRBJ1-6	TGTGCCAGCAGTAAATCCCCTGCGGCGGCCCTTAATTCACCCCTCCACTTT	CASSKSPAAALNSPLHF
18	.	TRBD2	TRBV27	TRBJ2-7	TGTGCCAGCAGTTCCCGCTCCCTCGGACTAGCGGGAGCCCCCGAGCAGTACTTC	CASSSRSLGLAGAPEQYF
17	.	TRBD2	TRBV7-8	TRBJ2-1	TGTGCCAGCAGCTTAGTTATGAGCGGGAGGGATCAGGTTGAGCAGTTCTTC	CASSLVMSGRDQVEQFF
16	.	.	TRBV7-9	TRBJ1-4	TGTGCCAGCAGCTCCACGTTACAGGGAGCCGGTGAAAAACTGTTTTTT	CASSSTLQGAGEKLFF
15	.	.	TRBV9	TRBJ2-1	TGTGCCAGCAGCGTAGATCCCAGGGGTGGGGATGAGCAGTTCTTC	CASSVDPRGGDEQFF
17	.	TRBD2	TRBV20-1	TRBJ2-5	TGCAGTGCTAGTGGGGGGACTAGCGGGAGCGTCCAAGAGACCCAGTACTTC	CSASGGTSGSVQETQYF
15	.	.	TRBV6-5	TRBJ2-5	TGTGCCAGCAGTTTCGGAGGGACCTTGGGAGAGACCCAGTACTTC	CASSFGGTLGETQYF
15	.	.	TRBV27	TRBJ2-4	TGTGCCAGCAGTTTAGGCCCCGAGGTCTCGGACATTCAGTACTTC	CASSLGPEVSDIQYF
15	.	TRBD1	TRBV7-9	TRBJ2-7	TGTGCCAGCAGCATTGTGGGACAGGGGATCTACGAGCAGTACTTC	CASSIVGQGIYEQYF
14	.	TRBD1	TRBV19	TRBJ1-1	TGTGCCAGTAGTGCAGACAGGGGCGTCACTGAAGCTTTCTTT	CASSADRGVTEAFF
18	.	TRBD1	TRBV24-1	TRBJ1-5	TGTGCCACCAAAAGGGACAGGGGGCATCGGGATCGGAATCAGCCCCAGCATTTT	CATKRDRGHRDRNQPQHF